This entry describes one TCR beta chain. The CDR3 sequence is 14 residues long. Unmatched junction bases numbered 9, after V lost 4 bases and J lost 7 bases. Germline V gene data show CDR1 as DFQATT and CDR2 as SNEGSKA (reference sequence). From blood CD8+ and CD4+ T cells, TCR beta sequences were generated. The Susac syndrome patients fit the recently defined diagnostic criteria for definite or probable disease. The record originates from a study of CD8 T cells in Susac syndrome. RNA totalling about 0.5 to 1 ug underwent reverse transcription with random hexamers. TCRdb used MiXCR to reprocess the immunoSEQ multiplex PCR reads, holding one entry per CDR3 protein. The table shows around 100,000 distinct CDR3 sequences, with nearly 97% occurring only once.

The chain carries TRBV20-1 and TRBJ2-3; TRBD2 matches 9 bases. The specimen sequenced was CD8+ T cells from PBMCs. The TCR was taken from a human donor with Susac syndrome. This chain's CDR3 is CSATRRGGGNTQYF. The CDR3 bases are TGCAGTGCTACCCGGCGGGGGGGCGGGAATACGCAGTATTTT.